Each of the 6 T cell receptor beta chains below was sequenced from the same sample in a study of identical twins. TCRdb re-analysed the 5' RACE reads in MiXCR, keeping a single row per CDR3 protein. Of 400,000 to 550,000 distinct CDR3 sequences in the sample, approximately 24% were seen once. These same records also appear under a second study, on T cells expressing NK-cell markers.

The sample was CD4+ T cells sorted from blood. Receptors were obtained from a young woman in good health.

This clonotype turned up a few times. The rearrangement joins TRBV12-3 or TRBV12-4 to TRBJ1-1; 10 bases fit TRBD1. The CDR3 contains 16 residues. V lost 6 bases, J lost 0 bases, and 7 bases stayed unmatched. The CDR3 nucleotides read TGTGCCAGCAGCCCGGGACAGGGGAAGATGAACACTGAAGCTTTCTTT. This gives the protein CASSPGQGKMNTEAFF.

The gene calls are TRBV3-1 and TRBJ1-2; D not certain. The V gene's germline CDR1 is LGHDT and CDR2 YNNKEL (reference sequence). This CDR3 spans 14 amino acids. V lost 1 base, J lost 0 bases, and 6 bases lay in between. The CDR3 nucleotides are TGTGCCAGCAGCCAAGGTGATGCTAACTATGGCTACACCTTC. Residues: CASSQGDANYGYTF.

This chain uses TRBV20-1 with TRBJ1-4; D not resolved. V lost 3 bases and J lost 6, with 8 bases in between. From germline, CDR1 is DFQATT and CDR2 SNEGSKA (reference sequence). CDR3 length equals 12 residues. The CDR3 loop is CSASQADEKLFF. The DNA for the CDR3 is TGCAGTGCTAGTCAGGCTGATGAAAAACTGTTTTTT.

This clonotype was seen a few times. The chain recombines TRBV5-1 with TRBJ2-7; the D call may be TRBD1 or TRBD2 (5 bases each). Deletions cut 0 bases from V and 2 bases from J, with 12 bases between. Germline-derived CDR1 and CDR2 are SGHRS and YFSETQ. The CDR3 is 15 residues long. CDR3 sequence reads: CASSLVGPGPYEQYF. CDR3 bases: TGCGCCAGCAGCTTGGTGGGACCCGGCCCCTACGAGCAGTACTTC.

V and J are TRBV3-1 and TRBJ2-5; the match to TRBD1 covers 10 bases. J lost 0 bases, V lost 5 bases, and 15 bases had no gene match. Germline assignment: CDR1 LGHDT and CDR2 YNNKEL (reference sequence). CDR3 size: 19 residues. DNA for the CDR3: TGTGCCAGCAGCGGAGGTCGGGGGACAGGGGTTAAGTACCAAGAGACCCAGTACTTC. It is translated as CASSGGRGTGVKYQETQYF.

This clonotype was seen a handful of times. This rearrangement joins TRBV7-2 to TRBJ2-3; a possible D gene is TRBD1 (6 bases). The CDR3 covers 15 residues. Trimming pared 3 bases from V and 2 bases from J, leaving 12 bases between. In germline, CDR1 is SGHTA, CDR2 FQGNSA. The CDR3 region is CASSFQGSVTDTQYF. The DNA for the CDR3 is TGTGCCAGCAGCTTTCAGGGGAGCGTCACAGATACGCAGTATTTT. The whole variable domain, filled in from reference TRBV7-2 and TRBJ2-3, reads GAGVSQSPSNKVTEKGKDVELRCDPISGHTALYWYRQSLGQGLEFLIYFQGNSAPDKSGLPSDRFSAERTGGSVSTLTIQRTQQEDSAVYLCASSFQGSVTDTQYFGPGTRLTVL.